This T cell receptor (beta chain) emerged from a study of cytomegalovirus exposure and HLA in healthy donors. PCR employed 60 Vbeta and 13 Jbeta primers. The assay was immunoSEQ multiplex PCR, and TCRdb's table has in-frame clones only and misses some. This repertoire shows fewer than 300,000 clones, about nine tenths found once; its top ten account for almost 4%. V dropped 4 bases and J dropped 1 base, with 8 bases sitting between them. This CDR3 has 14 residues. CDR1 is SGHNT, CDR2 YYREEE, per germline (reference sequence). The sequenced material came from PBMCs. The chain uses TRBV5-4 and TRBJ2-2; D perhaps matches TRBD1 (6 bases). This clonotype was obtained from a man in his forties in good health and CMV-seropositive. CDR3 nucleotides: TGTGCCAGCAGCGGGACACAGAACACCGGGGAGCTGTTTTTT. Protein sequence: CASSGTQNTGELFF.